These 28 T cell receptor beta chains were all obtained from the same sample, sequenced in a study of shared clonotypes between healthy human individuals (dated by TCRdb to 2018 to 2020). For the CD8 naive samples, CD45RO-negative cells were positively selected for CCR7, yielding a CD45RA+CCR7+ population from which TemRA cells were excluded. Libraries were made using the immunoSEQ multiplex PCR assay. As stored in TCRdb, this immuneACCESS dataset retains in-frame rearrangements with V and J assigned. A fraction of the clones does not appear; measured against another copy, unresolved V genes explain less than half of the discrepancy, and the remainder lacks a known reason. The sample records about 2,100,000 clones, around 93% of which are singletons. Of the sample, roughly 1.8% falls within the top ten clones. Sequencing was carried out using naive CD8+ T cells from PBMCs. The cell subset or site tag for this specimen amounts to: CD45RA+CCR7+. These receptors were taken from a man aged 18 to 30 in good health. Some clones in this sample may be carry-over from other donors' samples.

CDR3 nucleotides: TGTGCCAGCAGCTTAGGGAGGGGCCACGAGCAGTACTTC. It specifies CASSLGRGHEQYF. The V gene is TRBV7-2, the J gene TRBJ2-7; tentatively, D is TRBD2 (6 bases). CDR1 is SGHTA and CDR2 is FQGNSA in the germline V gene. This CDR3 comprises 13 residues. Trimming cost V 1 base and J 5 bases, with 9 bases left between them.

For this clone: This CDR3 is also generated by other DNA sequences in the sample. This sequence joins TRBV27 and TRBJ2-3; 12 nucleotides match TRBD2. V was pared by 4 bases and J by 3 bases, with 2 bases of the junction left unmatched. The CDR3 spans 15 residues. The germline CDR1 and CDR2 sequences are MNHEY and SMNVEV (reference sequence). CDR3 loop: CASSSGTSGTDTQYF. The CDR3 nucleotides read TGTGCCAGCAGTTCGGGGACTAGCGGGACAGATACGCAGTATTTT.

In regard to this clone: Likely a read error: the CDR3 ends without its conserved phenylalanine or tryptophan. Because the CDR3's place on the DNA is in doubt, the DNA is left out and the CDR3 is given as listed by TCRdb. This sequence joins TRBV10-3 and TRBJ1-1. Germline values: CDR1 ENHRY, CDR2 SYGVKD. The CDR3 spans 12 amino acids, including both terminal residues. This CDR3 is CAISDGLGSRFL.

The chain combines TRBV15 with TRBJ1-1; D might be TRBD1 (5 bases). CDR1 and CDR2 (germline): LNHNV, YYDKDF (reference sequence). This CDR3 has 15 residues. With 5 bases removed from V and 4 bases from J, the gap between germline ends came to 17 bases. The CDR3 sequence is CATSRGQGGSTEAFF. The DNA of the CDR3 is TGTGCCACCAGCCGTGGGCAGGGAGGGAGCACTGAAGCTTTCTTT.

This rearrangement joins TRBV28 to TRBJ2-2; no clear D. The CDR3 runs to 15 residues. The ends were cut back, 6 bases at V and 5 bases at J, with 16 bases in the middle. In germline, CDR1 is MDHEN, CDR2 SYDVKM. The CDR3, as DNA: TGTGCCAGCAGCTCTTTAACCCTGATAACCGGGGAGCTGTTTTTT. It specifies CASSSLTLITGELFF.

This chain uses TRBV5-6 with TRBJ2-1, with D perhaps assigned TRBD1 or TRBD2 (6 bases each). This CDR3 is built from 15 residues. In germline, CDR1 is SGHDT, CDR2 YYEEEE. V was clipped by 0 bases and J by 6 bases, with 13 bases between them. The CDR3 loop is CASSLGRGFFNEQFF. CDR3 coding DNA: TGTGCCAGCAGCTTGGGGAGGGGGTTCTTCAATGAGCAGTTCTTC.

CDR3 protein: CASSSSRGYEQYF. DNA of the CDR3: TGTGCCAGCAGTTCGTCGCGGGGCTACGAGCAGTACTTC. The rearrangement uses TRBV27 and TRBJ2-7, with D perhaps matching TRBD2 (6 bases). There are 13 residues in the CDR3. Germline lookup yields CDR1 MNHEY and CDR2 SMNVEV (reference sequence). Trimming pared 4 bases from V and 3 bases from J, leaving 10 bases between.

The chain uses TRBV27 and TRBJ2-5, with D possibly called TRBD1 or TRBD2 (6 bases each). The V gene's germline CDR1 is MNHEY and CDR2 SMNVEV (reference sequence). With 6 bases removed from V and 7 bases from J, the gap between germline ends came to 15 bases. This CDR3 has 13 amino acids. CDR3 sequence: CASSPLEGGTQYF. The CDR3 nucleotides are TGTGCCAGCAGCCCATTGGAGGGGGGGACCCAGTACTTC.

The V call is TRBV27, the J call TRBJ1-1; the match to TRBD1 covers 8 bases. After removal of 5 bases from V and 3 bases from J, the junction contained 2 bases not matched to a gene. The CDR3 has 13 residues. Looked up from germline, CDR1 is MNHEY and CDR2 is SMNVEV (reference sequence). CDR3 DNA sequence: TGTGCCAGCAGTGACAGGGGATACACTGAAGCTTTCTTT. It translates to CASSDRGYTEAFF.

The chain joins TRBV7-9 to TRBJ2-5, with TRBD2 as a possible D gene (6 bases). The germline V gene encodes CDR1 SEHNR and CDR2 FQNEAQ (reference sequence). Between the trimmed V and J ends, which lost 5 bases and 7 bases, there was a span of 17 bases. The CDR3 has 14 amino acids. The CDR3 loop is CASSPPPGVGTQYF. The DNA of the CDR3 is TGTGCCAGCAGCCCCCCCCCGGGAGTAGGGACCCAGTACTTC.

The chain has TRBV27 and TRBJ2-5; 8 bases agree with TRBD2. V was clipped by 3 bases and J by 5 bases; unmatched bases: 14. The CDR3 has 17 amino acids. Germline values: CDR1 MNHEY, CDR2 SMNVEV (reference sequence). CDR3 region: CASSLSSGGEIVETQYF. CDR3 nucleotides: TGTGCCAGCAGTTTGTCCTCGGGGGGGGAGATAGTTGAGACCCAGTACTTC.

The chain has TRBV4-3 and TRBJ2-6; D is uncertain. This CDR3 has 17 amino acids. Between the trimmed V and J ends, which lost 0 bases and 1 base, there was a span of 10 bases. Per the germline V gene, CDR1 is LGHNA and CDR2 is YSLEER. CDR3 sequence reads: CASSQDSYLSGANVLTF. CDR3 nucleotide sequence: TGCGCCAGCAGCCAAGATTCGTACTTATCTGGGGCCAACGTCCTGACTTTC.

This clone was detected only once. V gene TRBV10-1 combines with J gene TRBJ2-1, with D tentatively TRBD1 or TRBD2 (5 bases each). Trimming took 4 bases from V and 3 from J, leaving 13 bases between them. CDR1 WNHNN and CDR2 SYGVQD come from the germline V gene (reference sequence). The CDR3 covers 15 residues. CDR3 bases: TGCGCCAGCAGTGCCGGGACGCTTAACTACAATGAGCAGTTCTTC. Translated: CASSAGTLNYNEQFF.

Worth noting for this clone: This sample also contains other DNA sequences that code for the same CDR3. The gene calls are TRBV27 and TRBJ2-7; D is perhaps TRBD1 (5 bases). The V gene's germline CDR1 is MNHEY and CDR2 SMNVEV (reference sequence). The CDR3 extends over 14 amino acids. Deletions cut 0 bases from V and 3 bases from J, with 9 bases between. CDR3 region: CASSLSGALYEQYF. Here the CDR3 DNA reads TGTGCCAGCAGTTTATCAGGGGCGCTCTACGAGCAGTACTTC.

The chain couples TRBV4-3 to TRBJ1-2; 7 bases match TRBD1. Germline assignment: CDR1 LGHNA and CDR2 YSLEER. Losses at the gene ends were 0 bases for V and 2 bases for J; bases not matched to a gene: 9. The CDR3 length is 17 residues. CDR3 loop: CASSQDIDRELNYGYTF. The CDR3, as DNA: TGCGCCAGCAGCCAAGATATCGACAGGGAGCTAAACTATGGCTACACCTTC.

The genes are TRBV16 and TRBJ2-7, with TRBD1 matching 7 bases. V gave up 4 bases and J gave up 4 bases; unmatched junction bases: 7. The germline CDR1 and CDR2 sequences are KGHSY and FQNENV. CDR3 length: 14 residues. For the CDR3, the DNA is TGTGCCAGCAGCCCGGGTCAGGGGGATTACGAGCAGTACTTC. It specifies CASSPGQGDYEQYF.

J is TRBJ2-1 and V is TRBV7-9; no firm D call. Germline-derived CDR1 and CDR2 are SEHNR and FQNEAQ (reference sequence). Trimming took 5 bases from V and 0 from J, leaving 17 bases between them. There are 17 residues in the CDR3. As DNA, the CDR3 is TGTGCCAGCAGCCCCGGGCCCGCTGGCGGCTCCTACAATGAGCAGTTCTTC. This encodes CASSPGPAGGSYNEQFF.

Of note for this clone: A junction boundary mismatches the germline segment, possibly from a read error. The rearrangement links TRBV6-5 to TRBJ2-7, with 7 bases aligning to TRBD1. Germline CDR1 MNHEY, CDR2 SVGAGI. This CDR3 has 14 residues. The CDR3 region is CATRAGTVSHEQYF. The CDR3 coding sequence is TGTGCCACACGAGCCGGGACAGTCTCCCACGAGCAGTACTTC.

The chain has TRBV29-1 and TRBJ2-1, with TRBD1 matching 7 bases. This CDR3 contains 14 residues. V was pared by 4 bases and J by 4 bases, with 7 bases of the junction left unmatched. Per the germline V gene, CDR1 is SQVTM and CDR2 is ANQGSEA. This CDR3 is CSVAAGTVYNEQFF. The CDR3 coding sequence is TGCAGCGTTGCGGCAGGGACAGTTTACAATGAGCAGTTCTTC.

CDR3 in amino acids: CASSLLRLDEQYF. In DNA form, the CDR3 reads TGTGCCAGCAGTTTACTGAGACTTGACGAGCAGTACTTC. The chain has TRBV28 and TRBJ2-7, with no clear D. CDR3 size: 13 residues. The germline V and J ends were trimmed by 2 bases and 5 bases, with 10 bases remaining between them. Germline assignment: CDR1 MDHEN and CDR2 SYDVKM.

The rearrangement uses TRBV4-1 and TRBJ2-7; no definite D call. The CDR3 covers 13 residues. V shed 0 bases and J shed 6 bases, with 9 bases lying between them. Germline lookup yields CDR1 MGHRA and CDR2 YSYEKL. The CDR3 loop is CASSQDPRTEQYF. In nucleotides, the CDR3 is TGCGCCAGCAGCCAAGATCCCAGGACCGAGCAGTACTTC.

The genes are TRBV6-6 and TRBJ2-2; a weak D match, TRBD2 (5 bases). There are 13 residues in the CDR3. V was cut by 0 bases and J by 7 bases, with 6 bases left in between. CDR1 is MNHNY and CDR2 is SVGAGI in the germline V gene (reference sequence). The CDR3 region is CASSYSGDGELFF. CDR3 in DNA: TGTGCCAGCAGTTACTCGGGAGACGGGGAGCTGTTTTTT.

This clone was recorded once. The chain combines TRBV13 with TRBJ1-2; 11 nucleotides line up with TRBD1. The CDR3 covers 15 residues. CDR1 and CDR2 (germline): PRHDT, FYEKMQ (reference sequence). V gave up 5 bases and J gave up 8 bases; unmatched junction bases: 10. The CDR3 reads CASSPPGQGALGYTF. DNA of the CDR3: TGTGCCAGCAGCCCCCCAGGACAGGGGGCTTTGGGCTACACCTTC.

The gene calls are TRBV28 and TRBJ2-7; 11 bases fit TRBD2. The CDR3 is made up of 16 amino acids. V dropped 4 bases and J dropped 0; count of bases not matched to a gene: 5. Germline V gives CDR1 MDHEN, CDR2 SYDVKM. The CDR3 nucleotides read TGTGCCAGCAGTTGGCTAGCGGGAGGAAACTCCTACGAGCAGTACTTC. Translated, it gives CASSWLAGGNSYEQYF.

The V and J genes are TRBV28 and TRBJ2-2; D not resolved. Germline V CDR1 and CDR2: MDHEN, SYDVKM. Trimming shortened V by 10 bases and J by 3 bases, and 9 bases separated the two germline ends. This CDR3 comprises 12 residues. CDR3 DNA: TGTGCCACCCCCTCATACACCGGGGAGCTGTTTTTT. Residues: CATPSYTGELFF.

V usage is TRBV28 and J usage is TRBJ1-1; D possibly corresponds to TRBD1 (6 bases). CDR1 is MDHEN, CDR2 SYDVKM, per germline. The CDR3 length is 13 residues. V dropped 6 bases and J dropped 3 bases, with 11 bases sitting between them. CDR3 DNA sequence: TGTGCCAGCAGCGTGAGGGGGGACACTGAAGCTTTCTTT. Protein sequence: CASSVRGDTEAFF. Using reference TRBV28 and TRBJ1-1 for the parts outside the CDR3, the full variable domain is DVKVTQSSRYLVKRTGEKVFLECVQDMDHENMFWYRQDPGLGLRLIYFSYDVKMKEKGDIPEGYSVSREKKERFSLILESASTNQTSMYLCASSVRGDTEAFFGQGTRLTVV.

The gene calls are TRBV18 and TRBJ2-5; D is possibly TRBD1 (7 bases). V dropped 3 bases and J dropped 0 bases, with 17 bases sitting between them. The CDR3 has 17 residues. Per germline, CDR1 KGHSH and CDR2 LQKENI. CDR3 loop: CASSPAGQSTYQETQYF. The CDR3 DNA reads TGTGCCAGCTCACCCGCGGGACAGTCGACGTACCAAGAGACCCAGTACTTC.

This clone was counted a single time. The V and J genes are TRBV7-9 and TRBJ2-2; TRBD2 matches 8 bases. CDR3 length equals 16 residues. Trimming at V came to 1 base and at J to 7 bases, leaving 8 bases not matched to a gene. Per the germline V gene, CDR1 is SEHNR and CDR2 is FQNEAQ (reference sequence). The CDR3 DNA reads TGTGCCAGCAGCTTAGAGTCAGCGGGAGATCACGGGGAGCTGTTTTTT. This codes for CASSLESAGDHGELFF.